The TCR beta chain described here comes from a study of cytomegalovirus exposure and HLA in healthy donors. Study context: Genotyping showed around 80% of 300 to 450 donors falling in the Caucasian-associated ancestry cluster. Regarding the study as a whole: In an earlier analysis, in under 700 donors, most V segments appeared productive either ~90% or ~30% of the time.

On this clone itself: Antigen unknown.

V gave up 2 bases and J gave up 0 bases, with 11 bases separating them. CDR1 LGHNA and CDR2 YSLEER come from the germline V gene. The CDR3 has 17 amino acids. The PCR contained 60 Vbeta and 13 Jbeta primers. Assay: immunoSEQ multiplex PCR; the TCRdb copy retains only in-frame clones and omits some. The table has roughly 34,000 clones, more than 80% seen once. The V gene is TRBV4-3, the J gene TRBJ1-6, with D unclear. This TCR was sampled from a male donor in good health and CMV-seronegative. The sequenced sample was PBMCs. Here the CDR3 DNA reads TGCGCCAGCAGCCAAAGTCTATTAAGCTCCTATAATTCACCCCTCCACTTT. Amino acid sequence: CASSQSLLSSYNSPLHF.